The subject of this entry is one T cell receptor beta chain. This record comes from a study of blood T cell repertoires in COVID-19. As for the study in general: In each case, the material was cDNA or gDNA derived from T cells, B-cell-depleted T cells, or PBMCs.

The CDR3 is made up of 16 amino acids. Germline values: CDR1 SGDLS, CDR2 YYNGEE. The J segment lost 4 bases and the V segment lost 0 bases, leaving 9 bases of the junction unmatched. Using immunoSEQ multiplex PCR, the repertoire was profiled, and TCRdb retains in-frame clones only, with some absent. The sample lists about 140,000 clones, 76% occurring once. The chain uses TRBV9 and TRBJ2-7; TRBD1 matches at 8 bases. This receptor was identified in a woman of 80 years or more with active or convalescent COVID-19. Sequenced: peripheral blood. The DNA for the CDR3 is TGTGCCAGCAGCGTAGGGTCAGGGGGCAGAGGGTACGAGCAGTACTTC. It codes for CASSVGSGGRGYEQYF. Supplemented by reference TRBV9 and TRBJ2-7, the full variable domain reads DSGVTQTPKHLITATGQRVTLRCSPRSGDLSVYWYQQSLDQGLQFLIQYYNGEERAKGNILERFSAQQFPDLHSELNLSSLELGDSALYFCASSVGSGGRGYEQYFGPGTRLTVT.